The TCR beta chain described here comes from a study of T-cell memory formation after mild COVID-19. Across the whole study: Among the donors, TCR clusters were largely specific to each donor.

Trimming cost V 2 bases and J 11 bases, with 15 bases left between them. The CDR3 length is 12 residues. Germline V gene data show CDR1 as GTSNPN and CDR2 as SVGIG (reference sequence). General study points: Whether second-wave clones peaking at day 37 were SARS-CoV-2 specific went unconfirmed.

Constant-segment-primed 5'RACE gave TCR alpha and TCR beta cDNA libraries with sample barcodes and UMIs. TCRdb independently ran MiXCR on the 5' RACE reads; one entry per CDR3 protein. The sample lists about 540,000 distinct CDR3 sequences, around 21% occurring once. This clonotype came up a few times. Its antigen is undetermined. The V call is TRBV30, the J call TRBJ1-1; D is undetermined. Source material: PBMCs or a T cell subset sorted from them (not recorded which). The receptor was isolated from an adult woman who had mild COVID-19 (a few samples of this study predate the infection). Cell type and time point are not known. DNA of the CDR3: TGTGCCTGGAGTCGCCCGGTGAGGAATGCTTTCTTT. Translation gives CAWSRPVRNAFF.